The sequence of this T cell receptor (beta chain) was determined in a study of cytomegalovirus exposure and HLA in healthy donors. General study results and limits: Several of the most significant clusters were apparently associated with common viral pathogens in a later analysis. Compared with the roughly 670-donor mean, an Asian-associated ancestry cluster reportedly had fewer N-insertions, according to a later analysis. An assumption of roughly uniform sequencing depth across donors underlay the presence/absence analyses.

This PCR relied on a set of 60 Vbeta primers and 13 Jbeta primers. Study processing details: In a later analysis, about 12 million of some 80 million unique beta chains occurred in at least two donors. Here immunoSEQ multiplex PCR was the method, and the copy in TCRdb shows in-frame clones only, minus some. D and trimming were read from the DNA, whereas the V and J calls and clone size are those reported in that table. Of roughly 140,000 clones in the sample, 82% were seen once. This clone was picked up one time. Its antigen is as yet unknown. Per the germline V gene, CDR1 is SGHTA and CDR2 is FQGNSA. The CDR3 consists of 15 residues. J gave up 4 bases and V 2 bases, and 6 bases lay outside the gene matches.

Sequencing input: PBMCs. The chain links TRBV7-2 to TRBJ2-7; 9 bases agree with TRBD2. The sequence was collected from a male donor in good health and CMV-seronegative. The CDR3 reads CASSLWTSVGYEQYF. CDR3 nucleotides: TGTGCCAGCAGCTTATGGACTAGCGTCGGATACGAGCAGTACTTC.